This entry lists 15 T cell receptor beta chains sequenced from one sample in a study of blood T cell repertoires in COVID-19. Produced via immunoSEQ multiplex PCR; TCRdb's table is partial and in-frame only. The sample holds 90,000 to 120,000 clones, approximately 84% seen once. Sequencing was done on a sample of peripheral blood. The receptors were gathered from a human donor in a cohort sampled during active COVID-19.

This chain uses TRBV2 with TRBJ2-5, with TRBD1 as a possible D gene (6 bases). V lost 10 bases to trimming and J lost 8 bases, with 14 bases between them. The CDR3 totals 11 residues. In germline, CDR1 is SNHLY, CDR2 FYNNEI. Written as DNA, the CDR3 is TGTGCCACCGGACAGATTGGCACCCAGTACTTC. Protein sequence: CATGQIGTQYF.

The rearrangement joins TRBV9 to TRBJ1-6; D call uncertain. The CDR3 has 15 residues. Trimming took 4 bases from V and 7 from J, leaving 15 bases between them. In germline, CDR1 is SGDLS, CDR2 YYNGEE. The CDR3 DNA follows: TGTGCCAGCAGCCCACCGACCGGGGAAAATTCACCCCTCCACTTT. It codes for CASSPPTGENSPLHF.

The chain links TRBV6-6 to TRBJ2-1; D perhaps matches TRBD2 (6 bases). The CDR3 covers 12 residues. Germline V gene lookup returns CDR1 MNHNY and CDR2 SVGAGI (reference sequence). Trimming took off 7 bases at V and 15 bases at J, with 19 bases between the two ends. CDR3 loop: CASTLPRGELFF. CDR3 DNA sequence: TGTGCCAGCACCCTACCCCGCGGGGAGTTGTTCTTC.

This chain connects TRBV5-1 to TRBJ2-3; possible D gene TRBD2, 5 bases. The CDR3 loop spans 15 amino acids. V lost 0 bases, J lost 2 bases, and 10 bases lay in between. CDR1 SGHRS and CDR2 YFSETQ come from the germline V gene. CDR3 sequence: CASSLAPGNTDTQYF. The CDR3 DNA is TGCGCCAGCAGCTTGGCTCCGGGAAACACAGATACGCAGTATTTT.

The chain couples TRBV10-2 to TRBJ1-2, with 7 bases identical to TRBD1. Germline V gene lookup returns CDR1 WSHSY and CDR2 SAAADI. With 0 bases clipped from V and 7 bases from J, the junction kept 5 bases outside the gene matches. This CDR3 region has 14 residues. This CDR3 reads CASSESTGIGGYTF. In DNA, the CDR3 is TGCGCCAGCAGTGAGTCGACAGGGATAGGTGGCTACACCTTC.

The rearrangement uses TRBV10-3 and TRBJ1-3, with D unresolved. Germline V lookup: CDR1 ENHRY, CDR2 SYGVKD. The CDR3 consists of 16 residues. With 0 bases removed from V and 2 bases from J, the gap between germline ends came to 11 bases. The CDR3 region has the DNA TGTGCCATCAGTGAGTCGAAGGCGGCGGCTGGAAACACCATATATTTT. Amino acids: CAISESKAAAGNTIYF.

The rearrangement links TRBV5-1 to TRBJ1-1; D possibly corresponds to TRBD1 (6 bases). Trimming stripped 0 bases from V and 6 bases from J, with 9 bases between. The CDR3 totals 13 residues. The germline V gene has CDR1 SGHRS and CDR2 YFSETQ. The CDR3 reads CASSLGTVAEAFF. The CDR3 nucleotides are TGCGCCAGCAGCTTGGGGACAGTAGCTGAAGCTTTCTTT.

The rearrangement uses TRBV27 and TRBJ1-2; 10 nucleotides align to TRBD1. This CDR3 region has 15 residues. Germline-derived CDR1 and CDR2 are MNHEY and SMNVEV (reference sequence). J was trimmed by 8 bases and V by 4 bases; bases with no gene match: 10. The CDR3 sequence: CASSSPGQGTVGYTF. The CDR3 DNA sequence: TGTGCCAGCAGTTCCCCGGGACAGGGGACGGTCGGCTACACCTTC.

This sequence joins TRBV6-5 and TRBJ2-3, with D perhaps matching TRBD1 (5 bases). Trimming stripped 6 bases from V and 4 bases from J, with 11 bases between. CDR1 is MNHEY, CDR2 SVGAGI, per germline. The CDR3 loop spans 13 amino acids. In DNA form, the CDR3 reads TGTGCCAGCAGAGAGACAGCCCCAGATACGCAGTATTTT. Amino acid sequence: CASRETAPDTQYF.

The chain is built from TRBV24-1 and TRBJ2-1, with 13 bases fitting TRBD2. Germline values: CDR1 KGHDR, CDR2 SFDVKD. The CDR3 extends over 17 amino acids. J gave up 8 bases and V 3 bases, and 9 bases lay outside the gene matches. The CDR3 DNA reads as TGTGCCACCAGTGATGACGGACTAGCGGGAGACAGGCATGAGCAGTTCTTC. Protein sequence: CATSDDGLAGDRHEQFF.

The chain has TRBV28 and TRBJ1-2, with unresolved D. The CDR3 has 11 amino acids. CDR1 and CDR2 from the germline V gene are MDHEN and SYDVKM. The V end lost 4 bases, the J end lost 3 bases, and 3 bases lay between the germline ends. CDR3 DNA sequence: TGTGCCAGCAGTTCCTACTATGGCTACACCTTC. Protein: CASSSYYGYTF.

This clone was detected once. The V and J genes are TRBV27 and TRBJ2-1, with 8 nucleotides matching TRBD2. With 7 bases clipped from V and 7 bases from J, the junction kept 9 bases outside the gene matches. The CDR3 covers 14 residues. Germline V gene lookup returns CDR1 MNHEY and CDR2 SMNVEV (reference sequence). The CDR3, as DNA: TGTGCCAGCATGGTACGGGAGGGCCTTAATGAGCAGTTCTTC. Translating it yields CASMVREGLNEQFF.

The rearrangement uses TRBV19 and TRBJ1-5; no clear D gene. This CDR3 comprises 17 residues. The V and J ends lost 6 bases and 4 bases respectively, with 22 bases between them. Germline lookup yields CDR1 LNHDA and CDR2 SQIVND (reference sequence). The CDR3 nucleotides are TGTGCCAGTAGCGAGGGTCAGAGCCGGGGTGGTAATCAGCCCCAGCATTTT. This codes for CASSEGQSRGGNQPQHF. The full variable domain, its missing parts supplied by reference TRBV19 and TRBJ1-5, is DGGITQSPKYLFRKEGQNVTLSCEQNLNHDAMYWYRQDPGQGLRLIYYSQIVNDFQKGDIAEGYSVSREKKESFPLTVTSAQKNPTAFYLCASSEGQSRGGNQPQHFGDGTRLSIL.

In its sample, this clone was seen once. V gene TRBV12-3 or TRBV12-4 combines with J gene TRBJ2-7; a weak D match, TRBD1 (6 bases). V lost 6 bases and J lost 7, with 16 bases in between. The CDR3 is 13 residues long. Here the CDR3 reads CASSVGHTKEQYF. For the CDR3, the DNA is TGTGCCAGCAGCGTGGGACATACAAAAGAGCAGTACTTC.

The chain carries TRBV10-1 and TRBJ2-2; TRBD2 agrees at 16 bases. Germline trimming cut 6 bases from V and 7 bases from J; bases unmatched to any gene: 8. This CDR3 has 17 residues. CDR1 WNHNN and CDR2 SYGVQD come from the germline V gene (reference sequence). Here the CDR3 reads CASSGGLAGGPVGELFF. DNA for the CDR3: TGCGCCAGCAGCGGGGGACTAGCGGGAGGGCCGGTCGGGGAGCTGTTTTTT.